A single sample gave rise to the 6 T cell receptor beta chains below, sequenced in a study of control samples from healthy donors and cancer patients. Sequenced by immunoSEQ multiplex PCR; TCRdb stores in-frame clones only, minus some. The sample lists about 51,000 clones; roughly 80% were seen once. Sequenced sample: blood. The receptors shown here come from a man aged 65 to 85 in good health.

The chain is built from TRBV7-6 and TRBJ2-4, with TRBD1 matching 10 bases. Germline V CDR1 and CDR2: SGHVS, FNYEAQ. V trimming: 5 bases; J trimming: 3 bases; junction bases outside the gene matches: 7. The CDR3 spans 16 residues. CDR3 amino acids: CASSPGQGPFKNIQYF. The CDR3 DNA sequence: TGTGCCAGCAGCCCGGGACAGGGGCCCTTCAAAAACATTCAGTACTTC.

This chain connects TRBV24-1 to TRBJ2-7; D uncertain. CDR1 and CDR2 (germline): KGHDR, SFDVKD. This CDR3 has 13 residues. V lost 3 bases to trimming and J lost 4 bases, with 9 bases between them. The CDR3 bases are TGTGCCACCAGTGATACACTGACGTACGAGCAGTACTTC. It is translated as CATSDTLTYEQYF.

The chain links TRBV5-1 to TRBJ2-7; the D gene is possibly TRBD1 (6 bases). Trimming left V 4 bases short and J 4 bases short, with 21 bases between. The length of the CDR3 is 16 residues. CDR1 SGHRS and CDR2 YFSETQ come from the germline V gene. DNA for the CDR3: TGCGCCAGCAGCAACGGACAGACCCCACTGACGTACGAGCAGTACTTC. It codes for CASSNGQTPLTYEQYF.

The chain couples TRBV19 to TRBJ2-4; tentatively, D is TRBD2 (5 bases). Per the germline V gene, CDR1 is LNHDA and CDR2 is SQIVND (reference sequence). The V end was cut by 6 bases, the J end by 0 bases, with 15 bases between. The CDR3 runs 16 residues. The CDR3 sequence is CASSRDRTLAKNIQYF. CDR3 bases: TGTGCCAGTAGCAGAGATCGGACTTTAGCCAAAAACATTCAGTACTTC.

The V and J genes are TRBV19 and TRBJ2-6; 7 bases are shared with TRBD2. V trimming: 7 bases; J trimming: 0 bases; junction bases outside the gene matches: 6. Germline lookup yields CDR1 LNHDA and CDR2 SQIVND (reference sequence). This CDR3 has 16 amino acids. CDR3 bases: TGTGCCAGTACTCTGCGGGGGATCTCTGGGGCCAACGTCCTGACTTTC. As protein: CASTLRGISGANVLTF.

This CDR3 reads CASSEYRGWWGYTF. The DNA of the CDR3 is TGTGCCAGCAGTGAATATAGGGGGTGGTGGGGCTACACCTTC. The chain recombines TRBV6-1 with TRBJ1-2; TRBD1 might be the D (6 bases). The CDR3 has 14 amino acids. V shed 2 bases and J shed 8 bases, with 15 bases lying between them. Looked up from germline, CDR1 is MNHNS and CDR2 is SASEGT.